Listed below are T cell receptor beta chains from one sample, sequenced in a study of T cells in localized non-small cell lung cancer. Assay: immunoSEQ multiplex PCR; the TCRdb copy retains only in-frame clones and omits some. This table holds around 78,000 clones, approximately 90% found once. The source was peripheral blood, collected before any cancer treatment. The source of these receptors is a woman aged 35-75 years with stage I squamous cell lung carcinoma. CDR3s include the opening cysteine and the closing phenylalanine or tryptophan. A D gene is named only where the DNA matches it firmly.

NA,TRBV4-1,CASSQEGGNTEAFF
NA,TRBV6-1,CASSEGWGQGVEYGYTF
TRBD2,TRBV9,CASSGSGGAHNEQFF
TRBD2,TRBV9,CASSFRAGGAGETQYF
NA,TRBV2,CASRRGRRTEAFF
NA,TRBV19,CVSSMPLYGYTF
NA,TRBV6-1,CASSGGRGDGYTF
TRBD1,TRBV10-3,CAIRGTGDNEKLFF
TRBD1,TRBV29-1,CSVRVGTGINEQYF
TRBD1,TRBV5-1,CASSYGTGNYGYTF
NA,TRBV2,CASRTGQASTDTQYF
NA,TRBV5-4,CASSRAGTSIAKLFF
NA,TRBV5-1,CASSRLTTGQGGNTIYF
NA,TRBV6-1,CAGKRALNTGELFF
NA,TRBV5-1,CASSFSLTATGELFF
TRBD1,TRBV7-9,CASSDGTVDYGYTF